One and the same sample provided the 23 T cell receptor beta chains below, sequenced in a study of response to subunit inactivated influenza vaccine. A single record per CDR3 protein comes from TCRdb applying MiXCR to the RT-PCR reads. The sample has around 530,000 distinct CDR3 sequences, 16% seen once; the top ten hold less than 4%. The sample in question was CD4+ T cells sorted from PBMCs, obtained roughly 24 months after vaccination. Every receptor here comes from a man in his fifties or sixties who received an inactivated influenza vaccine.

This chain joins TRBV7-2 and TRBJ2-7; D is perhaps TRBD1 (5 bases). The CDR3 is made up of 13 amino acids. Germline assignment: CDR1 SGHTA and CDR2 FQGNSA. The V and J ends lost 3 bases and 5 bases respectively, with 11 bases between them. CDR3 residues: CASSFTREHEQYF. CDR3 sequence (DNA): TGTGCCAGCAGCTTTACCAGGGAACACGAGCAGTACTTC.

The chain employs TRBV20-1 and TRBJ2-3; weak D call: TRBD2 (5 bases). Per the germline V gene, CDR1 is DFQATT and CDR2 is SNEGSKA (reference sequence). V was trimmed by 2 bases and J by 3 bases, leaving 18 bases between them. The CDR3 is 16 residues long. CDR3 sequence: CSARKFLGVKTDTQYF. In DNA form, the CDR3 reads TGCAGTGCTAGAAAGTTTTTGGGAGTTAAGACAGATACGCAGTATTTT.

The chain employs TRBV12-3 or TRBV12-4 and TRBJ2-2, with a tentative D call TRBD2 (9 bases). The V gene lost 6 bases and the J gene lost 7 bases, with 21 bases spanning the gap. The CDR3 totals 16 residues. DNA for the CDR3: TGTGCCAGCAGACCTAGCGGGACAGGTGTTCACGGGGAGCTGTTTTTT. Protein: CASRPSGTGVHGELFF.

The table lists this clonotype with a few counts. The chain links TRBV12-3 or TRBV12-4 to TRBJ1-1, with 7 nucleotides matching TRBD1. V was clipped by 3 bases and J by 4 bases; unmatched bases: 8. The CDR3 extends over 15 amino acids. The CDR3 DNA reads as TGTGCCAGCAGTTTGACAGGGTATCGGGGCACTGAAGCTTTCTTT. Amino acids: CASSLTGYRGTEAFF.

In its sample, this clonotype was seen a few times. The chain uses TRBV28 and TRBJ2-7, with D unresolved. CDR3 size: 12 residues. Germline CDR1 and CDR2: MDHEN and SYDVKM. Trimming took off 7 bases at V and 4 bases at J, with 11 bases between the two ends. The CDR3 loop is CASNGLGYEQYF. In DNA, the CDR3 is TGTGCCAGCAATGGATTGGGGTACGAGCAGTACTTC.

This clonotype was detected ten times or more. The chain has TRBV6-4 and TRBJ2-3; 8 bases match TRBD2. Germline V lookup: CDR1 MRHNA, CDR2 SNTAGT. This CDR3 has 15 residues. V was pared by 6 bases and J by 4 bases, with 9 bases of the junction left unmatched. In DNA, the CDR3 is TGTGCCAGCAGCCTAACGGGAGGGAAGTCAGATACGCAGTATTTT. Residues: CASSLTGGKSDTQYF.

In this sample, this clonotype turned up many times. This chain links TRBV7-9 with TRBJ2-3, with a weak D call TRBD1 (5 bases). CDR3 length equals 15 residues. Trimming shortened V by 3 bases and J by 3 bases, and 13 bases separated the two germline ends. CDR1 is SEHNR and CDR2 is FQNEAQ in the germline V gene (reference sequence). This CDR3 is CASSLGRALTDTQYF. CDR3 DNA: TGTGCCAGCAGCTTGGGGCGAGCACTTACAGATACGCAGTATTTT.

The chain uses TRBV12-3 or TRBV12-4 and TRBJ2-5; TRBD2 is a possible D gene (6 bases). The CDR3 has 15 amino acids. Trimming removed 8 bases from V and 5 bases from J, with 21 bases in between. The CDR3 nucleotides are TGTGCCAGCCAAGAGGGACTTCTAAGTCGGGAGACCCAGTACTTC. It codes for CASQEGLLSRETQYF.

This clonotype appeared once. A junction end diverges from the germline sequence, so it may reflect a read error. The chain employs TRBV20-1 and TRBJ1-1; 7 bases align to TRBD1. Germline loops: CDR1 DFQATT, CDR2 SNEGSKA (reference sequence). The CDR3 extends over 17 amino acids. CDR3 DNA sequence: TGCAGTGCTAGGGCCCCAAAAGGGGGCGGAATGAAAACTGAAGCTTTCTTT. The encoded protein is CSARAPKGGGMKTEAFF.

In its sample, this clonotype was seen a few times. This chain links TRBV20-1 with TRBJ1-4, with D unresolved. Trimming took 6 bases from V and 8 from J, leaving 7 bases between them. The length of the CDR3 is 10 residues. Germline assignment: CDR1 DFQATT and CDR2 SNEGSKA (reference sequence). The CDR3 region has the DNA TGCAGTGCAAAGAGAGAAAAACTGTTTTTT. This sequence encodes CSAKREKLFF.

The J gene is TRBJ2-7, the V gene TRBV28; no firm D call. Germline V gives CDR1 MDHEN, CDR2 SYDVKM. Trimming took off 9 bases at V and 0 bases at J, with 6 bases between the two ends. The CDR3 is 11 residues long. The CDR3 spells CASTDSYEQYF. CDR3 nucleotide sequence: TGTGCCAGTACGGACTCCTACGAGCAGTACTTC.

The V gene is TRBV20-1, the J gene TRBJ2-2, with no clear D. CDR3 length equals 13 residues. Germline assignment: CDR1 DFQATT and CDR2 SNEGSKA (reference sequence). V gave up 2 bases and J gave up 1 base, with 5 bases separating them. The CDR3 region has the DNA TGCAGTGCTAGACGCCAGAACACCGGGGAGCTGTTTTTT. Translated, it gives CSARRQNTGELFF.

Only a few counts were recorded for this clonotype. The chain recombines TRBV4-2 with TRBJ1-4, with D perhaps matching TRBD1 (6 bases). Germline V gene lookup returns CDR1 LGHNA and CDR2 YNFKEQ. V lost 5 bases and J lost 8, with 15 bases in between. The CDR3 has 14 amino acids. The CDR3 sequence is CASSVQGSGEKLFF. The CDR3 DNA sequence: TGTGCCAGCAGCGTACAGGGTTCTGGCGAAAAACTGTTTTTT.

This clonotype was detected a few times. V is TRBV5-1 and J is TRBJ2-1; possible D gene TRBD2, 5 bases. V was pared by 1 base and J by 7 bases, with 15 bases between. The germline gives CDR1 SGHRS, CDR2 YFSETQ. The CDR3 consists of 15 residues. DNA for the CDR3: TGCGCCAGCAGCTTGTATTCTAGCCTCGAGAATGAGCAGTTCTTC. Translating it yields CASSLYSSLENEQFF.

This clonotype was seen only a few times. The rearrangement links TRBV7-2 to TRBJ2-4; D remains unclear. The V gene's germline CDR1 is SGHTA and CDR2 FQGNSA. V lost 3 bases and J 0 bases, leaving 9 bases between the germline ends. This CDR3 contains 15 residues. DNA for the CDR3: TGTGCCAGCAGCTTCGCCAGCGTAGCCAAAAACATTCAGTACTTC. Translated: CASSFASVAKNIQYF.

The rearrangement joins TRBV7-9 to TRBJ2-6, with D unclear. CDR1 SEHNR and CDR2 FQNEAQ come from the germline V gene (reference sequence). V dropped 4 bases and J dropped 1 base, with 11 bases sitting between them. The CDR3 is 16 residues long. Written as DNA, the CDR3 is TGTGCCAGCAGCTCCGGTCCCCGATCTGGGGCCAACGTCCTGACTTTC. This gives the protein CASSSGPRSGANVLTF.

The chain uses TRBV6-5 and TRBJ2-6; no clear D gene. V gave up 2 bases and J gave up 0 bases, with 8 bases separating them. The germline V gene has CDR1 MNHEY and CDR2 SVGAGI. This CDR3 has 16 residues. CDR3 region: CASSYGRSSGANVLTF. DNA of the CDR3: TGTGCCAGCAGTTACGGCAGGAGCTCTGGGGCCAACGTCCTGACTTTC.

This chain joins TRBV25-1 and TRBJ2-1; 11 bases are shared with TRBD2. The germline gives CDR1 MGHDK, CDR2 SYGVNS. The junction had 12 bases not matched to a gene; V was cut back by 3 bases and J by 8 bases. The CDR3 runs to 17 residues. CDR3 sequence: CASSEGFPGLAAYEQFF. In nucleotides, the CDR3 is TGTGCCAGCAGTGAGGGATTCCCGGGACTAGCGGCCTATGAGCAGTTCTTC.

This clonotype was seen repeatedly, ten times or more. The chain links TRBV20-1 to TRBJ2-7; possibly TRBD1 for D (6 bases). The CDR3 consists of 15 residues. Trimming took 4 bases from V and 2 from J, leaving 18 bases between them. Germline-derived CDR1 and CDR2 are DFQATT and SNEGSKA (reference sequence). The CDR3 here is CSATTTGKVPYEQYF. The CDR3 nucleotides read TGCAGTGCTACCACCACAGGGAAAGTCCCCTACGAGCAGTACTTC.

This clonotype showed up many times. The rearrangement links TRBV11-3 to TRBJ2-2; D is perhaps TRBD1 (6 bases). From germline, CDR1 is SGHNT and CDR2 YENEEA. The CDR3 is made up of 16 amino acids. V gave up 3 bases and J gave up 6 bases, with 17 bases separating them. The CDR3 loop reads CASSLQGQSFPGELFF. CDR3 sequence (DNA): TGTGCCAGCAGCTTGCAGGGGCAGAGTTTCCCCGGGGAGCTGTTTTTT. Complete variable domain (other parts from reference TRBV11-3 and TRBJ2-2): EAGVVQSPRYKIIEKKQPVAFWCNPISGHNTLYWYLQNLGQGPELLIRYENEEAVDDSQLPKDRFSAERLKGVDSTLKIQPAELGDSAVYLCASSLQGQSFPGELFFGEGSRLTVL.

The chain employs TRBV5-1 and TRBJ1-4, with 8 bases lining up with TRBD1. The junction had 5 bases not matched to a gene; V was cut back by 0 bases and J by 7 bases. The CDR3 has 15 amino acids. CDR1 and CDR2 (germline): SGHRS, YFSETQ. The CDR3 nucleotides are TGCGCCAGCAGCTTGGTAGGGCAGGGGGCTGAAAAACTGTTTTTT. It encodes CASSLVGQGAEKLFF.

This clonotype has only a few counts. The genes are TRBV5-1 and TRBJ2-2; D is ambiguous. CDR3 size: 12 residues. V lost 6 bases to trimming and J lost 3 bases, with 6 bases between them. Germline CDR1 and CDR2: SGHRS and YFSETQ. The CDR3, as DNA: TGCGCCAGCACCCAGCACACCGGGGAGCTGTTTTTT. This gives the protein CASTQHTGELFF.

V usage is TRBV12-3 or TRBV12-4 and J usage is TRBJ1-5; D is unresolved. Trimming stripped 1 base from V and 3 bases from J, with 10 bases between. The CDR3 loop spans 15 amino acids. The chain's CDR3 is CASSLERGANQPQHF. CDR3 sequence (DNA): TGTGCCAGCAGTTTAGAGCGGGGTGCCAATCAGCCCCAGCATTTT.